The present TCR beta chain was sequenced within a study of cytomegalovirus exposure and HLA in healthy donors. Study in general: The same platform was used for the 100 to 150 validation repertoires as for the roughly 730 first-cohort repertoires, as reported in a later analysis. Study-wide points: Specificity for CMV antigens was confirmed in vitro for a few of the CMV-associated chains. TCR sequences were mostly rare, though some public TCRs occurred in many donors. More than 150 TCR beta chains were listed as cytomegalovirus-associated.

As to this clone: Its antigen is currently unknown.

Data came from immunoSEQ multiplex PCR; TCRdb stores just in-frame clones and leaves some out. The repertoire consists of about 200,000 clones, with approximately 82% occurring once and the leading ten covering about 6%. The V and J ends lost 5 bases and 5 bases, in that order; junction bases with no gene match: 6. The CDR3 is made up of 15 amino acids. CDR1 is MDHEN and CDR2 is SYDVKM in the germline V gene. The sequence was collected from a woman under 30 in good health and CMV-seronegative. Sequenced material: PBMCs. V is TRBV28 and J is TRBJ2-2; 9 bases are shared with TRBD1. The CDR3 sequence is CASSPPGQGTGELFF. The CDR3 DNA follows: TGTGCCAGCAGTCCCCCGGGACAGGGTACCGGGGAGCTGTTTTTT.